Included here is one T cell receptor beta chain sequence, with context. This entry belongs to a study of blood T cell repertoires in COVID-19. Overall study context: PBMCs, B-cell-depleted T cells, or T cells were the source of the cDNA or gDNA that made up the material.

This CDR3 has 13 residues. CDR1 and CDR2 (germline): KGHDR, SFDVKD. V trimming: 4 bases; J trimming: 7 bases; junction bases outside the gene matches: 5. Using immunoSEQ multiplex PCR, the repertoire was profiled, and TCRdb retains in-frame clones only, with some absent. The data contain some 170,000 clones, roughly 87% of them singletons. This receptor was identified in a human donor with acute COVID-19. The donor label of this sample is uncertain. Sequencing was performed on PBMCs or T cells enriched from blood (not recorded which). The genes are TRBV24-1 and TRBJ2-7; 8 nucleotides match TRBD1. CDR3 residues: CATSETDRGEQYF. The CDR3 coding sequence is TGTGCCACCAGTGAGACCGACAGGGGAGAGCAGTACTTC.